Listed below are T cell receptor beta chains from one sample, sequenced in a study of OX40 agonist ivuxolimab in advanced cancers. Clones were read by immunoSEQ multiplex PCR, and TCRdb kept only the in-frame ones, dropping some. The sample lists 9,500 to 13,000 clones; approximately 87% were seen once. Sequencing was performed on CD4+ or CD8+ T cells sorted from blood, taken in a trial of the OX40 agonist ivuxolimab. Receptor source: an adult with an advanced solid tumor such as melanoma, head and neck, liver or kidney cancer. The CDR3 runs from the conserved cysteine through the conserved F or W. A D gene is named only where the DNA matches it firmly. Only some rows state a clone size, as once, few, many or a class for expanded clones.

. TRBJ2-1 . TRBV4-1 CASSPVAPPGYNEQFF TGCGCCAGCAGCCCAGTGGCCCCCCCGGGGTACAATGAGCAGTTCTTC
. TRBJ1-1 . TRBV2 CASSARVNTEAFF TGTGCCAGCAGTGCCAGGGTGAACACTGAAGCTTTCTTT
TRBD1 TRBJ2-1 once TRBV11-2 CASSIAGTGRYNEQFF TGTGCCAGCAGCATTGCCGGGACAGGGAGGTACAATGAGCAGTTCTTC
TRBD1 TRBJ2-7 few TRBV2 CASSPRTGRSYEQYF TGTGCCAGCAGTCCCCGGACAGGGCGGAGTTACGAGCAGTACTTC
. TRBJ1-2 once TRBV28 CASSTNLPSGTTRDYGYTF TGTGCCAGCAGCACAAACCTTCCTTCCGGGACAACTAGGGACTATGGCTACACCTTC
. TRBJ1-1 . TRBV7-9 CASSSVAEGRTEAFF TGTGCCAGCAGCTCCGTCGCGGAGGGAAGGACTGAAGCTTTCTTT
. TRBJ1-3 . TRBV11-2 CASSLYGGPQGNTIYF TGTGCCAGCAGCTTATATGGGGGCCCACAGGGAAACACCATATATTTT
. TRBJ2-1 . TRBV7-9 CASSLEVGYNEQFF TGTGCCAGCAGCTTAGAAGTAGGCTACAATGAGCAGTTCTTC
TRBD1 TRBJ2-7 . TRBV28 CASSPPRGQQYF TGTGCCAGCAGTCCCCCGAGGGGGCAGCAGTACTTC
TRBD1 TRBJ1-2 few TRBV6-1 CASSDLEGAANYGYTF TGTGCCAGCAGTGACCTTGAGGGGGCAGCTAACTATGGCTACACCTTC
. TRBJ2-5 . TRBV6-5 CASTGSSTQYF TGTGCCAGCACAGGGTCTTCGACCCAGTACTTC
. TRBJ1-2 . TRBV4-2 CASSQESKAANYGYTF TGTGCCAGCAGCCAAGAAAGTAAGGCAGCTAACTATGGCTACACCTTC
. TRBJ2-7 . TRBV11-3 CASSGIGEQYF TGTGCCAGCAGCGGAATCGGGGAACAGTACTTC
TRBD1 TRBJ1-5 . TRBV19 CASSIGRGLQPQHF TGTGCCAGTAGTATCGGCAGGGGGCTTCAACCCCAGCATTTT
TRBD2 TRBJ2-2 . TRBV7-9 CASSQGTSGSTGELFF TGTGCCAGCAGTCAAGGGACTAGCGGGAGCACCGGGGAGCTGTTTTTT
. TRBJ2-5 . TRBV6-6 CASSERQVEAQYF TGTGCCAGCAGTGAGAGACAGGTAGAGGCCCAGTACTTC
TRBD1 TRBJ1-1 . TRBV27 CASSLAGTVSTEAFF TGTGCCAGCAGTTTAGCAGGGACAGTCTCCACTGAAGCTTTCTTT
. TRBJ1-4 . TRBV27 CASSLEAGRLEKLFF TGTGCCAGCAGTTTAGAGGCAGGGAGACTTGAAAAACTGTTTTTT